Sequencing of this T cell receptor beta chain was carried out in a study of T-cell reconstitution after alpha-beta-depleted transplantation in children. Notes on the study in general: One year after transplant, T-cell counts and diversity came mostly from newly produced T cells. The high TCRbeta diversity at day 60 in some patients came from surviving recipient T cells and thymic progenitors. By about two months after transplant, alpha-beta T cells reportedly arose from several hundred graft clones that had expanded.

The TCRbeta library was prepared with unique molecular identifiers. TCRdb reprocessed the PCR reads with MiXCR, giving one entry per CDR3 protein. The table lists about 200,000 distinct CDR3 sequences, 7.5% to 9.5% of them singletons. CDR3 length: 13 amino acids. Germline V gene lookup returns CDR1 MDHEN and CDR2 SYDVKM. In regard to this clonotype: Antigen specificity is unknown. Just one base apart from a much larger clone, this may be a read error.

Material: PBMCs, mostly from graft donor cells, obtained 360 days after TCRalphabeta/CD19-depleted stem cell transplant. The origin of this receptor is a male patient between 2 and 10 years old who had a stem cell transplant for acute myeloid leukemia, so the T cells may come from the graft donor. The J gene is TRBJ2-7, the V gene TRBV28; D is perhaps TRBD2 (6 bases). DNA for the CDR3: TGTGTTGTTCTGGGACTTGCCTCCTACGAGCAGTACGTC. It specifies CVVLGLASYEQYV.